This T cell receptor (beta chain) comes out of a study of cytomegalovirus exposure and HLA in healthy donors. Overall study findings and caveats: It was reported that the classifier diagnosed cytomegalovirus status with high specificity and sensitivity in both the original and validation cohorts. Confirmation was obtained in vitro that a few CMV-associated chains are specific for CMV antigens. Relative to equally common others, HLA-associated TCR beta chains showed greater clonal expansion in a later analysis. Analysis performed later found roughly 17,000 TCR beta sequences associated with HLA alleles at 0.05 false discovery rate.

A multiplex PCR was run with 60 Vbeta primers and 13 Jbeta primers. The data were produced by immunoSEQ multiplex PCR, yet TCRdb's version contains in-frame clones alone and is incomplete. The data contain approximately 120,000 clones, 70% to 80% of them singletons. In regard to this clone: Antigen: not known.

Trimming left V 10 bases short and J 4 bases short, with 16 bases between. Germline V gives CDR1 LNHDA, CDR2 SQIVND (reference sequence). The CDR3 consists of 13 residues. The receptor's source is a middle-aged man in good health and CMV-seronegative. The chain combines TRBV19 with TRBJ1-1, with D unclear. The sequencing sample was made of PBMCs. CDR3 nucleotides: TGTGCCACCCTACTACGGGATAGCACTGAAGCTTTCTTT. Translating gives CATLLRDSTEAFF.